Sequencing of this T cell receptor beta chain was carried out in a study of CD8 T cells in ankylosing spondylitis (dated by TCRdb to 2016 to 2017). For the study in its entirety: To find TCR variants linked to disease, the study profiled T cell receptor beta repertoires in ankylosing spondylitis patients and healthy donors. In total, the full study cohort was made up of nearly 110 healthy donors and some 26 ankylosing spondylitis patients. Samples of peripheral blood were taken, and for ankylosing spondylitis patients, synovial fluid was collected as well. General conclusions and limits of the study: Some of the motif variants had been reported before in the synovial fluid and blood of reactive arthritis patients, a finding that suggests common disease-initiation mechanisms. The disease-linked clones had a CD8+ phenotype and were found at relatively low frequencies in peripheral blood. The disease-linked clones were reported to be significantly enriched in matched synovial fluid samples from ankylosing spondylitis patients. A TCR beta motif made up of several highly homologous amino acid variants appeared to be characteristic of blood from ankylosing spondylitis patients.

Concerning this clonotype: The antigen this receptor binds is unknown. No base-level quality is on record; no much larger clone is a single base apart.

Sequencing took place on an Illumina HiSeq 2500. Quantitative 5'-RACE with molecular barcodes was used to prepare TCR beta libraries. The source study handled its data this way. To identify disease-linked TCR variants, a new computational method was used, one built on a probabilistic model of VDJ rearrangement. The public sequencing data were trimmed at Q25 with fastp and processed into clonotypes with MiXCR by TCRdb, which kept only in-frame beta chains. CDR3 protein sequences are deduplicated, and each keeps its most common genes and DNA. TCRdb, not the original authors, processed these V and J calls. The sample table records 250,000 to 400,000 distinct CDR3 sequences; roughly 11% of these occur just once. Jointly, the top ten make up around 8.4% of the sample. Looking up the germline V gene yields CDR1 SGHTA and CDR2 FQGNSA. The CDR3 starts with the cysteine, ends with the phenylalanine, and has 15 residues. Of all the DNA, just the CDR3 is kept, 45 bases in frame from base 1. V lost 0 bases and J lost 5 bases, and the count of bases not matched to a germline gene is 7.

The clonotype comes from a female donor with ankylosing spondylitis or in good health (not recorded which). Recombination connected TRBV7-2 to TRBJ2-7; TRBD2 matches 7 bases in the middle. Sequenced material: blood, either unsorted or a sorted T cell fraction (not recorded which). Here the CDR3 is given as CASSLAIREDHEQYF. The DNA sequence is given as TGTGCCAGCAGCTTAGCAATCCGGGAGGACCACGAGCAGTACTTC.